This entry lists 20 T cell receptor beta chains sequenced from one sample in a study of patients and donors after allogeneic stem cell transplantation. From the RT-PCR reads, TCRdb called clonotypes with MiXCR, one entry per CDR3 protein. The table includes hundreds of thousands of distinct CDR3 sequences, 16% detected once. Specimen: blood, either unsorted or a sorted T cell fraction (not recorded which). The receptors come from a human donor who was either an allogeneic HSCT recipient or a stem cell or donor lymphocyte infusion donor (not recorded which). It is not recorded whose cells these are; they may come from a transplant donor.

The table lists this clonotype with a few counts. The chain carries TRBV20-1 and TRBJ2-1; D is undetermined. The germline gives CDR1 DFQATT, CDR2 SNEGSKA (reference sequence). V was clipped by 0 bases and J by 1 base, with 10 bases between them. The CDR3 consists of 15 residues. CDR3 in amino acids: CSARDAFFSYNEQFF. The CDR3 DNA follows: TGCAGTGCTAGAGATGCATTCTTTTCCTACAATGAGCAGTTCTTC.

This clonotype was recorded a few times. The V and J genes are TRBV5-1 and TRBJ2-7; tentative D call: TRBD1 (6 bases). Trimming took 0 bases from V and 1 from J, leaving 17 bases between them. The CDR3 consists of 17 residues. Looked up from germline, CDR1 is SGHRS and CDR2 is YFSETQ. CDR3 DNA sequence: TGCGCCAGCAGCTTGGTGAGGACCCCGAGGGGGTCCTACGAGCAGTACTTC. Residues: CASSLVRTPRGSYEQYF.

The V call is TRBV29-1, the J call TRBJ1-1; no clear D gene. Germline CDR1 is SQVTM and CDR2 is ANQGSEA. CDR3 length equals 11 residues. Trimming shortened V by 7 bases and J by 0 bases, and 6 bases separated the two germline ends. The chain's CDR3 is CSGKLNTEAFF. In nucleotides, the CDR3 is TGCAGCGGTAAATTGAACACTGAAGCTTTCTTT.

This clonotype occurred a few times. CDR3 DNA sequence: TGCGCCAGCAGCCAAGGCACTAACTATGGCTACACCTTC. Protein: CASSQGTNYGYTF. The chain combines TRBV4-3 with TRBJ1-2; D uncertain. CDR3 size: 13 residues. The V end lost 1 base, the J end lost 0 bases, and 3 bases lay between the germline ends. CDR1 LGHNA and CDR2 YSLEER come from the germline V gene.

This clonotype was counted a few times. V gene TRBV12-3 or TRBV12-4 combines with J gene TRBJ2-2, with 8 bases matching TRBD1. Germline trimming cut 5 bases from V and 7 bases from J; bases unmatched to any gene: 9. This CDR3 has 15 residues. CDR3 sequence reads: CASSPQWTGIGELFF. DNA of the CDR3: TGTGCCAGCAGTCCGCAATGGACAGGGATCGGGGAGCTGTTTTTT.

This sequence joins TRBV7-9 and TRBJ2-1; weak D call: TRBD1 (5 bases). The germline V gene encodes CDR1 SEHNR and CDR2 FQNEAQ (reference sequence). The CDR3 is made up of 15 amino acids. Trimming pared 5 bases from V and 5 bases from J, leaving 16 bases between. This CDR3 is CASSTYQGMDNEQFF. In DNA, the CDR3 is TGTGCCAGCAGCACTTACCAGGGTATGGACAATGAGCAGTTCTTC.

The chain recombines TRBV30 with TRBJ2-2; D possibly corresponds to TRBD2 (5 bases). The CDR3 has 14 residues. The germline V gene has CDR1 GTSNPN and CDR2 SVGIG (reference sequence). Deletions cut 8 bases from V and 0 bases from J, with 13 bases between. Here the CDR3 reads CARKGAANTGELFF. CDR3 nucleotides: TGTGCCCGAAAAGGAGCGGCGAACACCGGGGAGCTGTTTTTT. Complete variable domain (other parts from reference TRBV30 and TRBJ2-2): SQTIHQWPATLVQPVGSPLSLECTVEGTSNPNLYWYRQAAGRGLQLLFYSVGIGQISSEVPQNLSASRPQDRQFILSSKKLLLSDSGFYLCARKGAANTGELFFGEGSRLTVL.

This clonotype was recorded a few times. The rearrangement links TRBV6-2 or TRBV6-3 to TRBJ2-2, with D possibly matching TRBD1 (6 bases). V lost 5 bases, J lost 3 bases, and 13 bases lay in between. The CDR3 runs to 15 residues. Per germline, CDR1 MNHEY and CDR2 SVGEGT. The CDR3 reads CASSAYRVDTGELFF. CDR3 nucleotides: TGTGCCAGCAGTGCATACAGGGTGGACACCGGGGAGCTGTTTTTT.

This clonotype has a count of ten or more. The rearrangement links TRBV20-1 to TRBJ2-1, with a possible D match to TRBD2 (5 bases). V was shortened by 6 bases and J by 7 bases, with 16 bases between the two germline ends. The germline gives CDR1 DFQATT, CDR2 SNEGSKA (reference sequence). CDR3 length: 13 amino acids. CDR3 residues: CSAPLAWANEQFF. CDR3 in DNA: TGCAGTGCCCCCTTAGCGTGGGCAAATGAGCAGTTCTTC.

V usage is TRBV18 and J usage is TRBJ2-3; TRBD1 aligns across 10 bases. CDR1 and CDR2 from the germline V gene are KGHSH and LQKENI. There are 16 residues in the CDR3. Losses at the gene ends were 3 bases for V and 4 bases for J; bases not matched to a gene: 7. The DNA for the CDR3 is TGTGCCAGCTCACCTCCCGGGACAGGGGCCCCAGATACGCAGTATTTT. Translation gives CASSPPGTGAPDTQYF.

The chain has TRBV20-1 and TRBJ1-5, with D maybe TRBD1 (6 bases). V was clipped by 4 bases and J by 4 bases, with 17 bases between them. The CDR3 sequence is 15 residues long. The germline gives CDR1 DFQATT, CDR2 SNEGSKA (reference sequence). CDR3 nucleotides: TGCAGTGCTATCCTCGGGACACCCGGGAATCAGCCCCAGCATTTT. It yields the protein CSAILGTPGNQPQHF.

This clonotype was seen only a few times. V gene TRBV14 combines with J gene TRBJ2-2, with a weak D call TRBD1 (5 bases). V was shortened by 6 bases and J by 0 bases, with 11 bases between the two germline ends. The V gene's germline CDR1 is SGHDN and CDR2 FVKESK. The CDR3 totals 15 residues. The CDR3 spells CASRPGFANTGELFF. The CDR3 bases are TGTGCCAGCAGGCCAGGGTTTGCGAACACCGGGGAGCTGTTTTTT.

This clonotype came up once. V gene TRBV20-1 combines with J gene TRBJ2-7; D may be TRBD1 (5 bases). The CDR3 extends over 13 amino acids. Germline CDR1 and CDR2: DFQATT and SNEGSKA (reference sequence). V shed 3 bases and J shed 5 bases, with 14 bases lying between them. CDR3 in amino acids: CSASKGKRDEQYF. CDR3 sequence (DNA): TGCAGTGCTAGCAAGGGGAAACGGGACGAGCAGTACTTC.

In DNA, the CDR3 is TGTGCCAGTAGTAGATGGACAGCATACAATGAGCAGTTCTTC. Translated, it gives CASSRWTAYNEQFF. This chain joins TRBV19 and TRBJ2-1; perhaps TRBD1 as D (6 bases). Deletions cut 4 bases from V and 4 bases from J, with 11 bases between. CDR3 size: 14 residues. CDR1 and CDR2 from the germline V gene are LNHDA and SQIVND (reference sequence).

This clonotype was counted only a few times. The chain combines TRBV25-1 with TRBJ2-6; no reliable D call. Trimming removed 0 bases at V and 7 bases at J, with 7 bases between. This CDR3 contains 14 residues. Germline assignment: CDR1 MGHDK and CDR2 SYGVNS. The CDR3 here is CASSEYWAANVLTF. CDR3 DNA: TGTGCCAGCAGTGAATACTGGGCCGCCAACGTCCTGACTTTC.

This clonotype was counted at least ten times. In nucleotides, the CDR3 is TGCAGTGCTAGAGACCTAACTTGGGATGAGCAGTTCTTC. It is translated as CSARDLTWDEQFF. V is TRBV20-1 and J is TRBJ2-1; D remains unclear. Germline-derived CDR1 and CDR2 are DFQATT and SNEGSKA (reference sequence). This CDR3 region has 13 residues. V lost 0 bases and J 8 bases, leaving 11 bases between the germline ends.

The genes are TRBV12-3 or TRBV12-4 and TRBJ2-3; the match to TRBD2 covers 13 bases. The CDR3 spans 17 residues. V dropped 7 bases and J dropped 8; count of bases not matched to a gene: 15. This CDR3 reads CASTLPSGGTSGVTQYF. In DNA, the CDR3 is TGTGCCAGCACCCTACCATCCGGGGGGACTAGCGGGGTTACGCAGTATTTT.

The chain recombines TRBV18 with TRBJ1-1, with 10 bases that match TRBD1. Unmatched junction bases numbered 1, after V lost 3 bases and J lost 6 bases. Germline assignment: CDR1 KGHSH and CDR2 LQKENI. The CDR3 runs 13 residues. In DNA form, the CDR3 reads TGTGCCAGCTCACCCGGGACAGGGGCTGAAGCTTTCTTT. The encoded protein is CASSPGTGAEAFF.

This clonotype was detected a few times. The chain combines TRBV30 with TRBJ2-4, with 7 bases aligning to TRBD2. This CDR3 is built from 13 residues. CDR1 GTSNPN and CDR2 SVGIG come from the germline V gene (reference sequence). V trimming: 8 bases; J trimming: 4 bases; junction bases outside the gene matches: 8. In nucleotides, the CDR3 is TGTGCCCACGGGGCGGGAGTGAAAAACATTCAGTACTTC. It codes for CAHGAGVKNIQYF.

This clonotype was detected only a few times. The CDR3 bases are TGTGCCAGCAGCCGGCAGGGGTCCTATAATTCACCCCTCCACTTT. This sequence encodes CASSRQGSYNSPLHF. The V and J genes are TRBV2 and TRBJ1-6, with D possibly matching TRBD1 (6 bases). The V end was cut by 6 bases, the J end by 1 base, with 10 bases between. The CDR3 contains 15 residues. The germline V gene has CDR1 SNHLY and CDR2 FYNNEI.